These T cell receptor beta chains were read from a single sample in a study of blood T cell repertoires in COVID-19. Measured with immunoSEQ multiplex PCR; TCRdb has only the in-frame clones, and not every one. The sample yields around 200,000 clones, less than 90% seen once. The sequenced sample consisted of PBMCs or T cells enriched from blood (not recorded which). The receptors come from a woman in her fifties or sixties in a cohort exposed to, infected with or recovered from COVID-19 (not recorded which). CDR3s include the opening cysteine and the closing phenylalanine or tryptophan. The order of the fields is clone size, V gene, J gene, D gene, CDR3 DNA, CDR3 protein. D genes are given only for firm matches. A row's size may be missing; if present it is once, few, many or a size class.

.	TRBV5-1	TRBJ2-1	TRBD2	TGCGCCAGCAGCCCCGGGACTAGCGGGAAGGAGCAGTTCTTC	CASSPGTSGKEQFF
.	TRBV7-2	TRBJ1-4	TRBD1	TGTGCCAGCAGCTTAGCGACAGGGGGTGGGGAAAAACTGTTTTTT	CASSLATGGGEKLFF
.	TRBV3-1/TRBV3-2	TRBJ2-2	.	TGTGCCAGCAGCCTCAAGGGGGGGGCGGACACCGGGGAGCTGTTTTTT	CASSLKGGADTGELFF
once	TRBV29-1	TRBJ1-3	.	TGCAGCGTGGCCAAGAACTCTGGAAACACCATATATTTT	CSVAKNSGNTIYF
.	TRBV24-1	TRBJ2-7	TRBD1	TGTGCCACCAGTGATTCGGGACAGGGAGCTCCGTGGAAGCAGTACTTC	CATSDSGQGAPWKQYF
.	TRBV12-3/TRBV12-4	TRBJ1-1	TRBD1	TGTGCCAGCAGTTGGGACAGGAACACTGAAGCTTTCTTT	CASSWDRNTEAFF
.	TRBV21-1	TRBJ2-5	.	TGTGCCAGCAGCACCCAAGCGGACAGGGAACAAGAGACCCAGTACTTC	CASSTQADREQETQYF
.	TRBV4-2	TRBJ2-5	TRBD2	TGTGCCAGCAGCCAAGTTCTAGCGGGTGGGACCCAGTACTTC	CASSQVLAGGTQYF
once	TRBV5-4	TRBJ2-4	TRBD1	TGTGCCAGCAGCTTGGCGGGACAGGGGGCCAAAAACATTCAGTACTTC	CASSLAGQGAKNIQYF
.	TRBV11-3	TRBJ2-2	.	TGTGCCAGCAGCTTACAAACCGGGGAGCTGTTTTTT	CASSLQTGELFF
.	TRBV30	TRBJ2-7	.	TGTGCCTGGAGTGTAGGGTCGGGGATCTACGAGCAGTACTTC	CAWSVGSGIYEQYF
.	TRBV5-4	TRBJ2-7	TRBD1	TGTGCCAGCAGAGCCACGGGACAGCCCTACGAGCAGTACTTC	CASRATGQPYEQYF
.	TRBV15	TRBJ1-5	.	TGTGCCACCAGCAGAGATGGAGGGTTTGGACAGCCCCAGCATTTT	CATSRDGGFGQPQHF
.	TRBV11-2	TRBJ2-1	TRBD2	TGTGCCAGCAGCTTATCTTCCGCGGGAGCCTACAATGAGCAGTTCTTC	CASSLSSAGAYNEQFF
.	TRBV5-4	TRBJ2-2	TRBD2	TGTGCCAGCAGCTCCACTAGCGCGAACACCGGGGAGCTGTTTTTT	CASSSTSANTGELFF
once	TRBV4-3	TRBJ2-3	TRBD1	TGCGCCAGCAGCCAAGAGACAGGGGCGGTCCACACAGATACGCAGTATTTT	CASSQETGAVHTDTQYF
.	TRBV6-2/TRBV6-3	TRBJ1-5	.	TGTGCCAGCAGTACCCTCCCAGACTACGGCTGGCCCCAGCATTTT	CASSTLPDYGWPQHF
.	TRBV5-1	TRBJ2-7	.	TGCGCCAGCAGCTTGGCCGGGGGTGACTCCTACGAGCAGTACTTC	CASSLAGGDSYEQYF
.	TRBV18	TRBJ1-4	.	TGTGCCAGCTCACCATCCGAGAGAGTTAATGAAAAACTGTTTTTT	CASSPSERVNEKLFF
.	TRBV12-2	TRBJ2-5	.	TGTGCAAGTCGCTTAGAGCCCCCCGGGACTATGAAAGAGACCCAGTACTTC	CASRLEPPGTMKETQYF
.	TRBV6-5	TRBJ2-2	.	TGTGCCAGCAATTCGGGGAGTCGGACCGGGGAGCTGTTTTTT	CASNSGSRTGELFF
.	TRBV5-4	TRBJ2-1	TRBD2	TGTGCCAGCAGCCTAGACCCTAGCGGGGGGGCCAATGAGCAGTTCTTC	CASSLDPSGGANEQFF
once	TRBV25-1	TRBJ2-1	TRBD2	TGTGCCAGCAGTCACCCTCAGGCCAGCGGGGGGGACAATGAGCAGTTCTTC	CASSHPQASGGDNEQFF
.	TRBV4-1	TRBJ2-6	.	TGCGCCAGCAGCCAAGCCGGAGAGACTGGGGCCAACGTCCTGACTTTC	CASSQAGETGANVLTF
.	TRBV7-2	TRBJ1-5	TRBD1	TGTGCCAGCAGCCCAACAGGGGCCAAGGGTCCCCAGCATTTT	CASSPTGAKGPQHF
.	TRBV7-9	TRBJ2-5	.	TGTGCCAGCAGCTTCTATAGGCAGGCTCTGGGTTCATGGGAGACCCAGTACTTC	CASSFYRQALGSWETQYF
.	TRBV7-2	TRBJ2-7	TRBD1	TGTGCCAGCAGCTCCGTACAGGGGATCTCCTACGAGCAGTACTTC	CASSSVQGISYEQYF
.	TRBV5-6	TRBJ2-5	.	TGTGCCAGCAGCTTGGATATAGAGAGAGAGACCCAGTACTTC	CASSLDIERETQYF
.	TRBV10-3	TRBJ2-3	.	TGTGCCATCGAGGGAAACACAGATACGCAGTATTTT	CAIEGNTDTQYF
.	TRBV30	TRBJ1-6	.	TGTGCCTGGAGCCCAGACAGTGGTTCCCTCCACTTT	CAWSPDSGSLHF
.	TRBV6-5	TRBJ1-6	.	TGTGCCAGCAGAGATCGACAGTGGGTAGGCTCACCCCTCCACTTT	CASRDRQWVGSPLHF
.	TRBV7-9	TRBJ1-6	.	TGTGCCAGCAGCTTCCCTGGGAGCCCCCTCCACTTT	CASSFPGSPLHF
.	TRBV5-1	TRBJ2-1	.	TGCGCCAGCAGCACCCGGCTCGGGGAGCAGTTCTTC	CASSTRLGEQFF
.	TRBV18	TRBJ1-5	TRBD1	TGTGCCAGCTCACCGACAGGGGGCCCTTATAGCAATCAGCCCCAGCATTTT	CASSPTGGPYSNQPQHF
.	TRBV29-1	TRBJ2-1	.	TGCAGCGTTGAAGTTAGGCAGGGGGAGCAGTTCTTC	CSVEVRQGEQFF
.	TRBV24-1	TRBJ1-4	.	TGTGCCACCAGTGATTCTCGGGACACTGGTGAAAAACTGTTTTTT	CATSDSRDTGEKLFF
.	TRBV6-2/TRBV6-3	TRBJ1-2	.	TGTGCCAGCAGTTACTCTCCCGTCTCCGGGGGCTATGGCTACACCTTC	CASSYSPVSGGYGYTF
.	TRBV28	TRBJ1-6	.	TGTGCCAGCAGTTTTTGGCTGGGCGATAATTCACCCCTCCACTTT	CASSFWLGDNSPLHF
.	TRBV6-1	TRBJ1-4	.	TGTGCCAGCAATCGACAGATTGCTTCTAATGAAAAACTGTTTTTT	CASNRQIASNEKLFF
.	TRBV5-4	TRBJ1-6	TRBD1	TGTGCCAGCAGCGCCTACACAGGGGGCCATTCTAATTCACCCCTCCACTTT	CASSAYTGGHSNSPLHF
.	TRBV7-9	TRBJ1-1	.	TGTGCCAGCAGCCTCACGGGCCGGGGGACTGAAGCTTTCTTT	CASSLTGRGTEAFF
once	TRBV7-2	TRBJ1-2	TRBD1	TGTGCCAGCAGCTTACCCGGGACAGGGATTTATGGCTACACCTTC	CASSLPGTGIYGYTF
.	TRBV21-1	TRBJ1-6	.	TGTGCCAGCAGCAAGTCGCTCCCCAGCTCCTATAATTCACCCCTCCACTTT	CASSKSLPSSYNSPLHF
.	TRBV9	TRBJ2-7	.	TGTGCCAGCAGCCTAGCCCCGACAGGCTACGAGCAGTACTTC	CASSLAPTGYEQYF
.	TRBV24-1	TRBJ1-2	TRBD1	TGTGCCACCAGTGATCCGCAGGGGGGAGACTATGGCTACACCTTC	CATSDPQGGDYGYTF
.	TRBV5-4	TRBJ1-3	TRBD1	TGTGCCAGCAGCTCCGGACAGGGGGAGAGTACTGGAAACACCATATATTTT	CASSSGQGESTGNTIYF
.	TRBV5-4	TRBJ2-3	TRBD2	TGTGCCAGCAGCTTGGATTCACTAGCGGGGATGGATACGCAGTATTTT	CASSLDSLAGMDTQYF
.	TRBV4-1	TRBJ1-2	TRBD1	TGCGCCAGCAGCCAAGCGACGACAGGGGACTATGGCTACACCTTC	CASSQATTGDYGYTF
.	TRBV6-2/TRBV6-3	TRBJ1-2	TRBD1	TGTGCCAGCAGTTACTCCAGGGGGCGTGATGGCTACACCTTC	CASSYSRGRDGYTF
.	TRBV5-1	TRBJ1-1	TRBD1	TGCGCCAGCAGCGGGACAGGCCTGAACACTGAAGCTTTCTTT	CASSGTGLNTEAFF
.	TRBV9	TRBJ2-7	.	TGTGCCAGCAGCCCGCAGGTAAGCTCCTACGAGCAGTACTTC	CASSPQVSSYEQYF
once	TRBV18	TRBJ2-7	.	TGTGCCAGCTCACTCGGAGGGGGGGGCGACTCCTACGAGCAGTACTTC	CASSLGGGGDSYEQYF
.	TRBV9	TRBJ2-7	TRBD2	TGTGCCAGCAGCCGTAGCGGGGGGGACGACGAGCAGTACTTC	CASSRSGGDDEQYF
.	TRBV11-2	TRBJ1-1	.	TGTGCCAGCAGCTTCCCGCGGCAGGGGAAATTTTCTGAAGCTTTCTTT	CASSFPRQGKFSEAFF
.	TRBV3-1/TRBV3-2	TRBJ1-1	TRBD1	TGTGCCAGCAGCCAAGACTGGGACAGGGCGAACACTGAAGCTTTCTTT	CASSQDWDRANTEAFF
.	TRBV7-9	TRBJ2-5	.	TGTGCCAGCAGCTCTGGTACTAGCTACGAAGAGACCCAGTACTTC	CASSSGTSYEETQYF
.	TRBV10-2	TRBJ1-2	.	TGCGCCAGCAGTGACCGAGTCCCGGGAGGCTATGGCTACACCTTC	CASSDRVPGGYGYTF